This is a list of T cell receptor beta chains from one sample in a study of regulatory T cells in long-lasting Graves disease. Via MiXCR, TCRdb re-called the multiplex PCR reads, giving one row per CDR3 protein. The sample consists of around 400,000 distinct CDR3 sequences, 20% to 30% of them appearing once. The sample was peripheral blood mononuclear cells (PBMCs), taken when the disease was refractory, from a patient treated with antithyroid drugs. The receptor source for this set is a female donor with Graves disease. The CDR3 runs from the conserved cysteine through the conserved F or W. D genes are given only for firm matches. Some rows mark clone size as missing; the rest say once, few, many or name a class of expanded clone.

TRBV5-1	TRBD1	few	16	TRBJ2-7	CASSHEGWDRGYEQYF	TGCGCCAGCAGTCACGAAGGCTGGGACAGGGGCTACGAGCAGTACTTC
TRBV20-1	.	many	12	TRBJ2-7	CSAIVFSDEQYF	TGCAGTGCTATCGTGTTCTCTGACGAGCAGTACTTC
TRBV29-1	TRBD2	.	15	TRBJ2-4	CSVQTGSAGGNIQYF	TGCAGCGTCCAAACAGGGTCAGCGGGAGGGAACATTCAGTACTTC
TRBV6-2/TRBV6-3	.	few	14	TRBJ1-1	CASSYGRSSTEAFF	TGTGCCAGCAGTTACGGACGGTCGAGCACTGAAGCTTTCTTT
TRBV30	.	many	12	TRBJ1-4	CAWNVGSEKLFF	TGTGCCTGGAATGTGGGAAGCGAAAAACTGTTTTTT
TRBV20-1	TRBD1	.	16	TRBJ2-7	CSARDYGTGRSYEQYF	TGCAGTGCTAGAGATTACGGGACAGGGAGGTCCTACGAGCAGTACTTC
TRBV28	.	once	13	TRBJ1-2	CASTQGLLEGYTF	TGTGCAAGTACCCAGGGGCTTCTCGAGGGCTACACCTTC
TRBV5-1	.	.	14	TRBJ2-7	CASSFQINSYEQYF	TGCGCCAGCAGCTTCCAGATCAACTCCTACGAGCAGTACTTT
TRBV5-1	.	.	14	TRBJ2-4	CASSSRDLENIQYF	TGCGCCAGCAGCTCCCGGGATCTAGAAAACATTCAGTACTTC
TRBV30	.	.	10	TRBJ2-1	CAWSNNEQFF	TGTGCCTGGAGTAACAATGAGCAGTTCTTC
TRBV30	.	.	12	TRBJ1-5	CAWGDGNQPQHF	TGTGCCTGGGGGGACGGTAATCAGCCCCAGCATTTT
TRBV11-2	.	many	15	TRBJ2-5	CASSYSGALQETQYF	TGTGCCAGCAGCTATAGCGGAGCCCTCCAAGAGACCCAGTACTTC
TRBV25-1	TRBD1	.	13	TRBJ1-2	CASSGDRVMGYTF	TGTGCCAGCAGTGGGGACAGGGTGATGGGCTACACCTTC
TRBV6-1	TRBD2	many	15	TRBJ2-2	CASKTSGSGAGELFF	TGTGCCAGCAAAACTAGCGGGAGTGGTGCCGGGGAGCTGTTTTTT
TRBV2	TRBD1	many	17	TRBJ1-1	CASSPRTGKSPRTEAFF	TGTGCCAGCAGTCCTCGGACAGGGAAGAGTCCGCGCACTGAAGCTTTCTTT
TRBV7-9	TRBD1	.	14	TRBJ1-6	CASSAGTGASPLHF	TGTGCCAGCAGCGCGGGGACAGGGGCTTCACCCCTCCACTTT
TRBV5-1	TRBD1	few	15	TRBJ1-1	CASSLPGTGQPEAFF	TGCGCCAGCAGCTTACCGGGGACAGGCCAGCCTGAAGCTTTCTTT
TRBV20-1	.	many	11	TRBJ1-1	CSANYNTEAFF	TGCAGTGCTAATTATAACACTGAAGCTTTCTTT
TRBV2	TRBD1	many	14	TRBJ1-5	CASRTGGEGQPQHF	TGTGCCAGCAGGACAGGGGGAGAAGGTCAGCCCCAGCATTTT
TRBV6-2/TRBV6-3	.	once	15	TRBJ1-1	CASSYSGGGRTEAFF	TGTGCCAGCAGTTACTCGGGCGGCGGTCGGACTGAAGCTTTCTTT
TRBV7-8	.	many	17	TRBJ2-3	CASSLEGGRSGADTQYF	TGTGCCAGCAGCTTAGAGGGGGGACGCTCAGGAGCAGATACGCAGTATTTT
TRBV20-1	.	few	13	TRBJ2-7	CSARGAGTYEQYF	TGCAGTGCTAGAGGGGCAGGGACCTACGAGCAGTACTTC
TRBV5-6	.	few	14	TRBJ1-2	CASSLFRTVYGYTF	TGTGCCAGCAGCTTGTTTCGGACAGTCTATGGCTACACCTTC
TRBV28	.	many	13	TRBJ1-2	CASRTGPLYGYTF	TGTGCCAGCAGGACCGGGCCCCTCTATGGCTACACCTTC
TRBV3-2	.	few	15	TRBJ1-4	CASSQVGQGDEKLFF	TGTGCCAGCAGCCAAGTTGGACAGGGAGACGAAAAACTGTTTTTT
TRBV7-2	.	many	12	TRBJ1-2	CASSLPSRGYTF	TGTGCCAGCAGCTTACCCTCACGTGGCTACACCTTC
TRBV12-3/TRBV12-4	.	.	14	TRBJ2-1	CASSQLDVGNEQFF	TGTGCCAGCAGTCAACTAGATGTGGGTAATGAGCAGTTCTTC
TRBV6-1	.	.	14	TRBJ1-1	CASTNLFGGTEAFF	TGTGCCAGCACCAACTTGTTTGGGGGAACTGAAGCTTTCTTT
TRBV14	.	.	16	TRBJ1-1	CASSQVNRWMNTEAFF	TGTGCCAGCAGCCAAGTAAACAGATGGATGAACACTGAAGCTTTCTTT
TRBV27	TRBD1	.	17	TRBJ2-7	CASSPPSWTGETYEQYF	TGTGCCAGCAGTCCACCTAGTTGGACAGGGGAGACCTACGAGCAGTACTTC
TRBV10-3	TRBD2	few	13	TRBJ2-7	CAIGAGGSDEQYF	TGTGCCATCGGGGCGGGAGGGTCCGACGAGCAGTACTTC
TRBV20-1	.	.	14	TRBJ2-7	CSAEGEDRIYEQYF	TGCAGTGCTGAGGGGGAGGACAGGATCTACGAGCAGTACTTC
TRBV5-4	.	few	16	TRBJ1-4	CASSFRGADTNEKLFF	TGTGCCAGCAGCTTTCGGGGGGCCGACACTAATGAAAAACTGTTTTTT
TRBV29-1	TRBD1	many	12	TRBJ2-7	CSVGDRGGEQYF	TGCAGCGTTGGGGACAGGGGAGGCGAGCAGTACTTC
TRBV5-1	.	.	16	TRBJ2-2	CASSLEDLVISGELFF	TGCGCCAGCAGCTTGGAAGATTTGGTAATCTCCGGGGAGCTGTTTTTT